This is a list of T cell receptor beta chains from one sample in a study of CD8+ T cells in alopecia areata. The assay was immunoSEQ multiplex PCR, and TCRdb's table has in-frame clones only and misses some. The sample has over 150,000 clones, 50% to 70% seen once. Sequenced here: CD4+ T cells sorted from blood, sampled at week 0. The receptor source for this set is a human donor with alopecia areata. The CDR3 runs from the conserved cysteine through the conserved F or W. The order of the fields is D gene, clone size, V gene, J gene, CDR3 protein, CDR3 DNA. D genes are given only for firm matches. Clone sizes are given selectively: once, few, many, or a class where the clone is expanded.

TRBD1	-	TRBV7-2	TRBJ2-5	CASSFVIRGQETQYF	TGTGCCAGCAGCTTTGTCATCAGGGGGCAAGAGACCCAGTACTTC
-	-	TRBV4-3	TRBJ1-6	CASSQGDVLSPLHF	TGCGCCAGCAGCCAAGGAGACGTTCTGTCACCCCTCCACTTT
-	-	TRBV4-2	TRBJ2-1	CASSQDWALQGNEQFF	TGTGCCAGCAGCCAAGATTGGGCCCTCCAGGGCAATGAGCAGTTCTTC
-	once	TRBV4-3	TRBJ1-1	CASSQDHGVNTEAFF	TGCGCCAGCAGCCAAGATCATGGGGTAAACACTGAAGCTTTCTTT
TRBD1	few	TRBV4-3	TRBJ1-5	CASSQGTGLNQPQHF	TGCGCCAGCAGCCAAGGGACAGGGCTTAATCAGCCCCAGCATTTT
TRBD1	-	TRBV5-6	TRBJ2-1	CASSFSDRIRDEQFF	TGTGCCAGCAGCTTTTCGGACAGGATTAGGGATGAGCAGTTCTTC
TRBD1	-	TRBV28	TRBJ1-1	CASRPGQGGEKAFF	TGTGCCAGCAGACCGGGACAGGGGGGTGAAAAAGCTTTCTTT
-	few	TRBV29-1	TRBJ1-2	CSDRTGFSGGYTF	TGCAGCGACCGCACAGGTTTCAGCGGTGGCTACACCTTC
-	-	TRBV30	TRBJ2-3	CAHSLGYTDTQYF	TGTGCCCACAGCCTAGGTTACACAGATACGCAGTATTTT
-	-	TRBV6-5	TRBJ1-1	CASSYIGGNTEAFF	TGTGCCAGCAGTTACATAGGGGGAAACACTGAAGCTTTCTTT
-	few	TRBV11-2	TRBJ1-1	CASRAGYEEAFF	TGTGCCAGCAGGGCAGGGTACGAGGAAGCTTTCTTT
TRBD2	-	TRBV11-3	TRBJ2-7	CASSLGLADLTYEQYF	TGTGCCAGCAGCTTAGGTCTAGCGGACTTAACCTACGAGCAGTACTTC
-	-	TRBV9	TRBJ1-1	CASSVGQILNTEAFF	TGTGCCAGCAGCGTCGGACAGATCTTGAACACTGAAGCTTTCTTT
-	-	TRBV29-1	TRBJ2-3	CSTGDFPGATDTQYF	TGCAGCACCGGGGACTTCCCTGGCGCCACAGATACGCAGTATTTT
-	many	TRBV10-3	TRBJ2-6	CAISDSRVSNVLTF	TGTGCCATCAGTGACTCCAGGGTCTCCAACGTCCTGACTTTC
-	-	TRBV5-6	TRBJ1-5	CASSFRDTYQPQHF	TGTGCCAGCAGCTTCCGGGACACATATCAGCCCCAGCATTTT
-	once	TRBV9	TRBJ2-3	CASSVVPGTDTQYF	TGTGCCAGCAGCGTAGTGCCCGGCACAGATACGCAGTATTTT
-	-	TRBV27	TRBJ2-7	CASSLYSVGGEQYF	TGTGCCAGCAGTTTATATTCGGTAGGGGGGGAGCAGTACTTC
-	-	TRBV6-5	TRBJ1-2	CASSYASSGDYGYTF	TGTGCCAGCAGTTACGCTTCCTCAGGGGACTATGGCTACACCTTC
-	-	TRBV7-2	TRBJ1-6	CASSSREGTIEALHF	TGTGCCAGCAGCTCTCGCGAGGGTACGATCGAGGCCCTCCACTTT
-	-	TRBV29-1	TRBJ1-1	CSVSPFRDDTEAFF	TGCAGCGTCTCCCCGTTCAGGGACGACACTGAAGCTTTCTTT
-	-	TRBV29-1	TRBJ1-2	CSAFGRDPEANYGYTF	TGCAGCGCGTTTGGCCGGGATCCGGAGGCTAACTATGGCTACACCTTC
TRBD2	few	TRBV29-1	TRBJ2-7	CSVRGTSGGDEQYF	TGCAGCGTGCGCGGGACTAGCGGGGGTGACGAGCAGTACTTC
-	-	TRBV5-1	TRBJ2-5	CASSLVGVQETQYF	TGCGCCAGCAGCTTGGTGGGGGTCCAAGAGACCCAGTACTTC
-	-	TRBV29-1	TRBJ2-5	CSVHQQGPFQETQYF	TGCAGCGTTCACCAGCAGGGACCCTTCCAAGAGACCCAGTACTTC
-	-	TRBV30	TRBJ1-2	CAWSRGVGDYGYTF	TGTGCCTGGAGCCGGGGGGTCGGTGACTATGGCTACACCTTC
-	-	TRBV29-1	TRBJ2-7	CSVEDGPAGEQYF	TGCAGCGTTGAAGACGGGCCAGCAGGCGAGCAGTACTTC
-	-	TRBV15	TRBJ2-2	CATSRAPTGEELFF	TGTGCCACCAGCAGAGCTCCGACTGGAGAGGAGCTGTTTTTT
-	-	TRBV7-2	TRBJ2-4	CASTPQGLNIQYF	TGTGCCAGCACCCCACAGGGACTTAACATTCAGTACTTC
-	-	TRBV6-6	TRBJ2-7	CASSFEGGLSYEQYF	TGTGCCAGCAGTTTTGAGGGGGGTCTCTCCTACGAGCAGTACTTC
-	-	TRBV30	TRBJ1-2	CAWSVPGVYGYTF	TGTGCCTGGAGTGTCCCAGGAGTCTATGGCTACACCTTC
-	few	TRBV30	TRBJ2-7	CASLTVSYEQYF	TGTGCGTCATTGACAGTCTCCTACGAGCAGTACTTC
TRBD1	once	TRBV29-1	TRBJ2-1	CSGTGANNEQFF	TGCAGCGGGACAGGGGCAAACAATGAGCAGTTCTTC
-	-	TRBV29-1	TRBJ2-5	CSVADGQETQYF	TGCAGCGTTGCGGACGGACAAGAGACCCAGTACTTC
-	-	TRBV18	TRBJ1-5	CASSPVGEGGDQPQHF	TGTGCCAGCTCACCAGTAGGGGAGGGCGGCGATCAGCCCCAGCATTTT
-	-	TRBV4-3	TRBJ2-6	CASSRDSSSGANVLTF	TGCGCCAGCAGCCGGGACTCCAGCTCTGGGGCCAACGTCCTGACTTTC
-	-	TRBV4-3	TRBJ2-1	CASSQVGSGGNNEQFF	TGCGCCAGCAGCCAAGTCGGTTCTGGTGGGAACAATGAGCAGTTCTTC
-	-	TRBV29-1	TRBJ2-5	CSVGTNAQETQYF	TGCAGCGTTGGGACTAATGCCCAAGAGACCCAGTACTTC
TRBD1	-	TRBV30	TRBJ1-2	CAWTAPGQGTLYGYTF	TGTGCCTGGACTGCCCCGGGACAGGGGACACTCTATGGCTACACCTTC
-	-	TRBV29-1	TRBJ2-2	CSAARPGTGELFF	TGCAGCGCCGCTAGGCCCGGGACCGGGGAGCTGTTTTTT
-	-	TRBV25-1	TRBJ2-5	CASSESVVQETQYF	TGTGCCAGCAGTGAATCGGTGGTCCAAGAGACCCAGTACTTC
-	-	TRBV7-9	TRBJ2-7	CASSPGTSYEQYF	TGTGCCAGCAGCCCCGGGACCTCCTACGAGCAGTACTTC
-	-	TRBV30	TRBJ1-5	CAWSVIDSNQPQHF	TGTGCCTGGAGTGTAATTGATAGCAATCAGCCCCAGCATTTT
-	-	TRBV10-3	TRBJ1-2	CAISAAAANYGYTF	TGTGCCATCAGTGCCGCGGCGGCTAACTATGGCTACACCTTC
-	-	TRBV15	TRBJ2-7	CATSRITRDEQYF	TGTGCCACCAGCAGAATAACGCGGGACGAGCAGTACTTC
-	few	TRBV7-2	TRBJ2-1	CASSPMAGAGNEQFF	TGTGCCAGCAGCCCCATGGCAGGAGCAGGGAATGAGCAGTTCTTC
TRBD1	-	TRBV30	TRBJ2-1	CAWSPTMTGADEQFF	TGTGCCTGGAGTCCCACCATGACAGGGGCTGATGAGCAGTTCTTC
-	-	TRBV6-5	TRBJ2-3	CASSLTRTDTQYF	TGTGCCAGCAGTCTGACTCGAACAGATACGCAGTATTTT